The entry below describes one T cell receptor beta chain. In the PCR, 60 Vbeta and 13 Jbeta primers were used. Sequencing used immunoSEQ multiplex PCR; TCRdb keeps in-frame clones, though not all of them. The sample records around 200,000 clones, 80% to 90% being singletons. The sample originates from a study of cytomegalovirus exposure and HLA in healthy donors. Germline loops: CDR1 GTSNPN, CDR2 SVGIG (reference sequence). This CDR3 is 15 amino acids long. Trimming cost V 0 bases and J 6 bases, with 17 bases left between them. The V call is TRBV30, the J call TRBJ1-1; D might be TRBD1 (5 bases). The sequence came from a woman between 18 and 29 years old in good health and CMV-seronegative. The specimen sequenced was PBMCs. CDR3 nucleotide sequence: TGTGCCTGGAGTGTATTGGTCCCGGGGGGTGCTGAAGCTTTCTTT. It is translated as CAWSVLVPGGAEAFF. Variable domain in full (rest from reference TRBV30 and TRBJ1-1): SQTIHQWPATLVQPVGSPLSLECTVEGTSNPNLYWYRQAAGRGLQLLFYSVGIGQISSEVPQNLSASRPQDRQFILSSKKLLLSDSGFYLCAWSVLVPGGAEAFFGQGTRLTVV.